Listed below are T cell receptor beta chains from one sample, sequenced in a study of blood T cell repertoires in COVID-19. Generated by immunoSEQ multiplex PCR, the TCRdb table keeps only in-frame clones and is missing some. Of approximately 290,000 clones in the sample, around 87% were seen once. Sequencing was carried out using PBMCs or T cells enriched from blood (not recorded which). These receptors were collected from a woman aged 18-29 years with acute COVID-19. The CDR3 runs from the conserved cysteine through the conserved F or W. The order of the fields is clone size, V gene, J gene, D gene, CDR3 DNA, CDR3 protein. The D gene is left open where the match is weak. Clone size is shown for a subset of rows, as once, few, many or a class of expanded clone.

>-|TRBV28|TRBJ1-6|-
TGTGCCACCGGGTCACCCCTCCACTTT
CATGSPLHF
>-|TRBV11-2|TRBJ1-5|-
TGTGCCAGCAGCTTAGGAGCGTCTGGCAATCAGCCCCAGCATTTT
CASSLGASGNQPQHF
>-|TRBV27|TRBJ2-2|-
TGTGCCAGCAGTTTAAGGGAAGGGCTAGCGATCCGCACCGGGGAGCTGTTTTTT
CASSLREGLAIRTGELFF
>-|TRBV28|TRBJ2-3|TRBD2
TGTGCCAGCCTGGTACGGGAGGCGCAGTATTTT
CASLVREAQYF
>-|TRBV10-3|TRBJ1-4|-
TGTGCCATCAGTGAAGGGGGATGGTATGCAACTAATGAAAAACTGTTTTTT
CAISEGGWYATNEKLFF
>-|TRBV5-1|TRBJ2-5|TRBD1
TGCGCCAGCAGGACAGGGGCCGGGGAGACCCAGTACTTC
CASRTGAGETQYF
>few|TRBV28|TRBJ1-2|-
TGTGCCAGCAGTTTGTCATCAGGGGTTGGCTACACCTTC
CASSLSSGVGYTF
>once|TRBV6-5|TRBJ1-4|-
TGTGCCAGCAGCTTGGGTCAGGGTGGGAATGAAAAACTGTTTTTT
CASSLGQGGNEKLFF
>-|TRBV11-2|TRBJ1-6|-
TGTGCCAGCAGCTCCCCGGGAAGGTTGGATTCACCCCTCCACTTT
CASSSPGRLDSPLHF
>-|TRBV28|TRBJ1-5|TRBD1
TGTGCCCACATCGGAGACAGGGGCAATCAGCCCCAGCATTTT
CAHIGDRGNQPQHF
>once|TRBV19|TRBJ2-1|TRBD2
TGTGCCAGTAGCTCCGGGACTAGCGGGTACAATGAGCAGTTCTTC
CASSSGTSGYNEQFF
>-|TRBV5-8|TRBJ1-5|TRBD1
TGTGCCAGCAGCTTGAGGGGGCTCGGGCAGCCCCAGCATTTT
CASSLRGLGQPQHF
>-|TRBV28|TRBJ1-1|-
TGTGCCAGCAGTTTAGAGGGGCGGGGGGCTTTCTTT
CASSLEGRGAFF
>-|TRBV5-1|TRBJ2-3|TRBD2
TGCGCCAGCAGCCGTAGCGGGATTGGCACAGATACGCAGTATTTT
CASSRSGIGTDTQYF
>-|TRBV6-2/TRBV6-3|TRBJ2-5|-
TGTGCCAGCAGTCCCAGGGCCAGCCCCAACCAGACCCAGTACTTC
CASSPRASPNQTQYF